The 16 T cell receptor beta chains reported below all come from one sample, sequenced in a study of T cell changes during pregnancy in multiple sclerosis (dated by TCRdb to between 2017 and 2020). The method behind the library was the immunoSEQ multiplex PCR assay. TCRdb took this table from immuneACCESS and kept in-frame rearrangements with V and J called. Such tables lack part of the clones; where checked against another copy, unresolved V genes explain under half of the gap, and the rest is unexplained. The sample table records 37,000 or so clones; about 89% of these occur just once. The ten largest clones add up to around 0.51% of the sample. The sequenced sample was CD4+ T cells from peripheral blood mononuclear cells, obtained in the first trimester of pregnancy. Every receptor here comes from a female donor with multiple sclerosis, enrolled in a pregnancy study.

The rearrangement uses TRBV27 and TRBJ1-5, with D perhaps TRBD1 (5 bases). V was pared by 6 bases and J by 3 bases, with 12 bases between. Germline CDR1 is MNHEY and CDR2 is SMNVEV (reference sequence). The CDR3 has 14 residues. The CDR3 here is CASSGQGPNQPQHF. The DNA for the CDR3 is TGTGCCAGCAGCGGACAAGGCCCCAATCAGCCCCAGCATTTT.

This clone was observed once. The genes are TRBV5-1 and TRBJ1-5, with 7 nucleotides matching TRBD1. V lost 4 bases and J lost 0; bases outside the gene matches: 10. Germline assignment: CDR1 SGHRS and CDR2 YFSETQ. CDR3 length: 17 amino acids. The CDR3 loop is CASSLGDRHYSNQPQHF. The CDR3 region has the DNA TGCGCCAGCAGCCTAGGGGACAGACATTATAGCAATCAGCCCCAGCATTTT. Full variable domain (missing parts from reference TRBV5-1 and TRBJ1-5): KAGVTQTPRYLIKTRGQQVTLSCSPISGHRSVSWYQQTPGQGLQFLFEYFSETQRNKGNFPGRFSGRQFSNSRSEMNVSTLELGDSALYLCASSLGDRHYSNQPQHFGDGTRLSIL.

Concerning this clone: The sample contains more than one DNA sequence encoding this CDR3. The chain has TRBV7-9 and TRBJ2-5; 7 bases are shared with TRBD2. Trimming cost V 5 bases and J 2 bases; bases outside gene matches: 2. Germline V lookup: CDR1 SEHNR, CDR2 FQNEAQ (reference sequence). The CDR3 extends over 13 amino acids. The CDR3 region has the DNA TGTGCCAGCAGCCGGGGAGGGCAAGAGACCCAGTACTTC. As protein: CASSRGGQETQYF.

The CDR3 DNA follows: TGTGCCAGTAGATCCCGGGACAGCAGTGACTATGGCTACACCTTC. It specifies CASRSRDSSDYGYTF. The V call is TRBV19, the J call TRBJ1-2; 7 bases match TRBD1. V lost 6 bases, J lost 3 bases, and 10 bases stayed unmatched. Germline V gene lookup returns CDR1 LNHDA and CDR2 SQIVND (reference sequence). There are 15 residues in the CDR3.

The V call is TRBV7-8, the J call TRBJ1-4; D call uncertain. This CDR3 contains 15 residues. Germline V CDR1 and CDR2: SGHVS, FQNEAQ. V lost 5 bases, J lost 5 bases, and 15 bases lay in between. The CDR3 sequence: CASSPGRDPNEKLFF. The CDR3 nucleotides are TGTGCCAGCAGCCCGGGCCGGGATCCCAATGAAAAACTGTTTTTT.

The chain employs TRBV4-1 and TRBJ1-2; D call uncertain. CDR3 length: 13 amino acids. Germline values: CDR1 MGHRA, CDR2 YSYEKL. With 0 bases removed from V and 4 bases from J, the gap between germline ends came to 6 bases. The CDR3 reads CASSQEPGYGYTF. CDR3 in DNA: TGCGCCAGCAGCCAAGAGCCGGGCTATGGCTACACCTTC.

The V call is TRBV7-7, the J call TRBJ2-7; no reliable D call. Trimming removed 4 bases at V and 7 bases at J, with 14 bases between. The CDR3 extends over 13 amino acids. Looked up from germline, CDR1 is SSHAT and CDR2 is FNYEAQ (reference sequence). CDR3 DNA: TGTGCCAGCAGCTCGAACCCCGAGGAGGAGCAGTACTTC. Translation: CASSSNPEEEQYF.

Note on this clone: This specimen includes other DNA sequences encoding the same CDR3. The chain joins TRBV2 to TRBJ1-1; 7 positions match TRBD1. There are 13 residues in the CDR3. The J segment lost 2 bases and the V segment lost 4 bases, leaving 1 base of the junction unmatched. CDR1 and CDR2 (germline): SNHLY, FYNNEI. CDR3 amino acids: CASSGQGNTEAFF. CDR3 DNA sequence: TGTGCCAGCAGTGGACAGGGTAACACTGAAGCTTTCTTT.

The CDR3 DNA is TGTGCCAGCAGTTCCAACCAGGGTCGGTCCACTGAAGCTTTCTTT. It translates to CASSSNQGRSTEAFF. This chain joins TRBV6-1 and TRBJ1-1; D might be TRBD1 (5 bases). Trimming left V 5 bases short and J 4 bases short, with 17 bases between. CDR1 is MNHNS, CDR2 SASEGT, per germline. The CDR3 contains 15 residues.

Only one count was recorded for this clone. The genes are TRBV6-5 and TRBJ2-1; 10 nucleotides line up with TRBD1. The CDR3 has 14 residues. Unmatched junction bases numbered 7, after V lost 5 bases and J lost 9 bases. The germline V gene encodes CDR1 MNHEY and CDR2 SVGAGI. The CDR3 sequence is CASSGGTGAVEQFF. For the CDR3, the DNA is TGTGCCAGCAGTGGCGGGACAGGGGCAGTTGAGCAGTTCTTC.

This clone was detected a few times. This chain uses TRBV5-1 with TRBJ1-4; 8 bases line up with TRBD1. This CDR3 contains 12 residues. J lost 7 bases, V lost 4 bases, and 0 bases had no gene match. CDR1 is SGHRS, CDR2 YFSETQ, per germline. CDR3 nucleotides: TGCGCCAGCAGCGACAGGGGTGAAAAACTGTTTTTT. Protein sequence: CASSDRGEKLFF.

DNA for the CDR3: TGTGCCAGCAGCTTAGCGCGGCTCGCGCGCACAGATACGCAGTATTTT. Protein sequence: CASSLARLARTDTQYF. The chain uses TRBV7-8 and TRBJ2-3; D ambiguous. This CDR3 comprises 16 residues. V lost 0 bases, J lost 1 base, and 11 bases lay in between. Looked up from germline, CDR1 is SGHVS and CDR2 is FQNEAQ.

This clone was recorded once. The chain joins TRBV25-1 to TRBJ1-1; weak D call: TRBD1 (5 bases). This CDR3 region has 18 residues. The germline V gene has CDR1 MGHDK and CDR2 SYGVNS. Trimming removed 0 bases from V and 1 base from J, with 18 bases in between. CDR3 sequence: CASSEYYATDTGNTEAFF. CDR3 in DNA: TGTGCCAGCAGTGAATATTACGCGACGGACACAGGGAACACTGAAGCTTTCTTT.

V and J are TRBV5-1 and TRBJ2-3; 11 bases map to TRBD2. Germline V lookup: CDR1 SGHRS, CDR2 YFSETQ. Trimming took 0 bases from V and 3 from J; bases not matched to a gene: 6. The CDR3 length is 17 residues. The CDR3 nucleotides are TGCGCCAGCAGCTTGGGGATTAGCGGGGGGGAGACAGATACGCAGTATTTT. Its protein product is CASSLGISGGETDTQYF.

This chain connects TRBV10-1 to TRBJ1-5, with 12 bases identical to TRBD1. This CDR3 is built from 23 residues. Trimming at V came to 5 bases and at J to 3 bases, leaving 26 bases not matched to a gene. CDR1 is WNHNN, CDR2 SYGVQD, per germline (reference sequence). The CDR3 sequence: CASSFSDRDRGLPVPRFNQPQHF. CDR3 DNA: TGCGCCAGCAGTTTTTCAGACCGGGACAGGGGGCTCCCGGTCCCCCGATTCAATCAGCCCCAGCATTTT.

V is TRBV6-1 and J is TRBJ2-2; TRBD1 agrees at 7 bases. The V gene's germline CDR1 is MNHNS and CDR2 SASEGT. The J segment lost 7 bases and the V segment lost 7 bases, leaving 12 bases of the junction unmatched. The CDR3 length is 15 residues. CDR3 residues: CASNRATGSDGELFF. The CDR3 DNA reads TGTGCCAGCAACCGAGCGACAGGGTCGGACGGGGAGCTGTTTTTT.